One sample yielded the 21 T cell receptor beta chains listed below, sequenced in a study of CD8+ T cells in alopecia areata. RNA was isolated and reverse transcribed to cDNA, the sequencing template. Assay: immunoSEQ multiplex PCR; the TCRdb copy retains only in-frame clones and omits some. The sample carries about 140,000 clones, 45% to 60% recorded once. This specimen consisted of CD4+ T cells sorted from blood, obtained at week 0. These receptors all stem from a human donor with alopecia areata.

V gene TRBV28 combines with J gene TRBJ2-5, with D unresolved. Looked up from germline, CDR1 is MDHEN and CDR2 is SYDVKM. Trimming removed 7 bases at V and 1 base at J, with 19 bases between. This CDR3 region has 16 residues. The CDR3 protein is CASTPPSRTSQETQYF. CDR3 coding DNA: TGTGCCAGCACCCCGCCATCCCGGACCTCCCAAGAGACCCAGTACTTC.

In this sample, this clone turned up a few times. The chain carries TRBV15 and TRBJ2-3; D remains unclear. This CDR3 contains 13 residues. Trimming removed 5 bases from V and 6 bases from J, with 12 bases in between. Germline V lookup: CDR1 LNHNV, CDR2 YYDKDF (reference sequence). The CDR3 sequence: CATSSPEADTQYF. CDR3 sequence (DNA): TGTGCCACCAGCTCCCCAGAAGCGGATACGCAGTATTTT.

This clone was seen a handful of times. J is TRBJ1-5 and V is TRBV7-6; a weak D match, TRBD1 (6 bases). The CDR3 consists of 13 residues. V lost 5 bases and J lost 7, with 12 bases in between. Germline-derived CDR1 and CDR2 are SGHVS and FNYEAQ. CDR3: CASSLRDNQPQHF. As DNA, the CDR3 is TGTGCCAGCAGCCTTCGGGACAACCAGCCCCAGCATTTT.

The rearrangement joins TRBV5-1 to TRBJ2-7, with D tentatively TRBD1 (5 bases). The CDR3 extends over 12 amino acids. Germline V gives CDR1 SGHRS, CDR2 YFSETQ. Deletions cut 0 bases from V and 6 bases from J, with 7 bases between. CDR3 sequence reads: CASSLEGIEQYF. The DNA of the CDR3 is TGCGCCAGCAGCTTGGAGGGGATCGAGCAGTACTTC.

The J gene is TRBJ2-5, the V gene TRBV7-9, with TRBD2 identical over 11 bases. The CDR3 contains 16 residues. Unmatched junction bases numbered 12, after V lost 5 bases and J lost 7 bases. Germline CDR1 and CDR2: SEHNR and FQNEAQ (reference sequence). The CDR3 DNA reads as TGTGCCAGCAGCCCTCCGGGACTAGCGGACCCAAGGACCCAGTACTTC. This sequence encodes CASSPPGLADPRTQYF. The full variable domain, its missing parts supplied by reference TRBV7-9 and TRBJ2-5, is DTGVSQNPRHKITKRGQNVTFRCDPISEHNRLYWYRQTLGQGPEFLTYFQNEAQLEKSRLLSDRFSAERPKGSFSTLEIQRTEQGDSAMYLCASSPPGLADPRTQYFGPGTRLLVL.

This clone appeared once. The V and J genes are TRBV29-1 and TRBJ2-3; TRBD1 is a possible D gene (5 bases). The length of the CDR3 is 15 residues. V shed 2 bases and J shed 2 bases, with 14 bases lying between them. Germline loops: CDR1 SQVTM, CDR2 ANQGSEA. Written as DNA, the CDR3 is TGCAGCGTTGAATCGCGACAGCGAGACACAGATACGCAGTATTTT. It specifies CSVESRQRDTDTQYF.

This clone was recorded at least ten times. The chain is built from TRBV6-1 and TRBJ2-7; 8 positions match TRBD1. The CDR3 consists of 13 residues. CDR1 and CDR2 (germline): MNHNS, SASEGT. V was pared by 7 bases and J by 7 bases, with 9 bases of the junction left unmatched. The CDR3 bases are TGTGCCAGCAAGGGCCAGGGGGCCGGGGAGCAGTACTTC. This codes for CASKGQGAGEQYF.

The rearrangement uses TRBV7-9 and TRBJ1-1; 7 nucleotides match TRBD1. CDR3 length equals 15 residues. The germline CDR1 and CDR2 sequences are SEHNR and FQNEAQ (reference sequence). V shed 4 bases and J 5 bases; nucleotides not matched to a gene: 10. DNA of the CDR3: TGTGCCAGCAGCTCGCAACAGGGGTGGGAAACTGAAGCTTTCTTT. It specifies CASSSQQGWETEAFF.

This clone has only one observation. The J gene is TRBJ2-3, the V gene TRBV9; D might be TRBD1 (5 bases). Trimming cost V 0 bases and J 5 bases, with 13 bases left between them. Germline CDR1 reads SGDLS; CDR2 reads YYNGEE. The CDR3 contains 15 residues. The CDR3, as DNA: TGTGCCAGCAGCGTAGGGGGCCGCTGGGGAGATACGCAGTATTTT. Its translation: CASSVGGRWGDTQYF. Full variable domain (missing parts from reference TRBV9 and TRBJ2-3): DSGVTQTPKHLITATGQRVTLRCSPRSGDLSVYWYQQSLDQGLQFLIQYYNGEERAKGNILERFSAQQFPDLHSELNLSSLELGDSALYFCASSVGGRWGDTQYFGPGTRLTVL.

J is TRBJ2-7 and V is TRBV5-1; 12 bases line up with TRBD1. The CDR3 runs to 14 residues. From germline, CDR1 is SGHRS and CDR2 YFSETQ. Trimming cost V 4 bases and J 6 bases; bases outside gene matches: 5. The CDR3 sequence: CASSVGTGGLEQYF. The CDR3 nucleotides read TGCGCCAGCAGCGTGGGGACAGGGGGCCTCGAGCAGTACTTC.

A few counts support this clone. The chain combines TRBV29-1 with TRBJ2-1; 7 nucleotides match TRBD2. Germline V gives CDR1 SQVTM, CDR2 ANQGSEA. The CDR3 is 18 amino acids. Trimming took 5 bases from V and 0 from J; bases not matched to a gene: 16. CDR3 in amino acids: CSVLDFGWSSGSYNEQFF. The CDR3 region has the DNA TGCAGCGTTCTTGATTTCGGGTGGTCTAGCGGCTCCTACAATGAGCAGTTCTTC.

The genes are TRBV5-1 and TRBJ2-5; D is perhaps TRBD2 (5 bases). CDR3 length equals 15 residues. The germline V and J ends were trimmed by 5 bases and 5 bases, with 19 bases remaining between them. Germline CDR1 and CDR2: SGHRS and YFSETQ. The CDR3 DNA reads TGCGCCAGCAGTCAGACTACAGCCGCCAGGGAGACCCAGTACTTC. Amino acid sequence: CASSQTTAARETQYF.

The J gene is TRBJ2-1, the V gene TRBV30, with 9 bases that match TRBD1. V shed 5 bases, J shed 6 bases, and the junction held 11 bases outside the gene matches. CDR1 GTSNPN and CDR2 SVGIG come from the germline V gene (reference sequence). CDR3 length: 15 residues. The CDR3 protein is CAWAPGTGPFNEQFF. The CDR3 DNA reads as TGTGCCTGGGCTCCCGGGACAGGGCCCTTCAATGAGCAGTTCTTC.

V and J are TRBV25-1 and TRBJ2-1, with no clear D. V was clipped by 3 bases and J by 6 bases, with 12 bases between them. The CDR3 sequence is 14 residues long. From germline, CDR1 is MGHDK and CDR2 SYGVNS. The CDR3 protein is CASSENDLSNEQFF. CDR3 nucleotides: TGTGCCAGCAGTGAGAATGACCTCTCCAATGAGCAGTTCTTC.

In this sample, this clone turned up a few times. The V call is TRBV7-9, the J call TRBJ1-2; no clear D. The CDR3 contains 12 residues. Germline V CDR1 and CDR2: SEHNR, FQNEAQ (reference sequence). Trimming took 0 bases from V and 6 from J, leaving 5 bases between them. The CDR3 here is CASSLAGNGYTF. The CDR3, as DNA: TGTGCCAGCAGCTTAGCAGGGAATGGCTACACCTTC.

The chain couples TRBV27 to TRBJ1-1; perhaps TRBD1 as D (5 bases). This CDR3 comprises 14 residues. V was shortened by 8 bases and J by 1 base, with 14 bases between the two germline ends. CDR1 and CDR2 from the germline V gene are MNHEY and SMNVEV (reference sequence). CDR3 region: CASRSTASNTEAFF. The CDR3 nucleotides read TGTGCCAGCCGGTCGACAGCTTCGAACACTGAAGCTTTCTTT.

Here the CDR3 DNA reads TGCAGCGTTGAATGGGTAATGGGGGGCGAGCAGTACTTC. This sequence encodes CSVEWVMGGEQYF. The chain employs TRBV29-1 and TRBJ2-7; perhaps TRBD2 as D (6 bases). Between the trimmed V and J ends, which lost 2 bases and 6 bases, there was a span of 14 bases. The CDR3 has 13 amino acids. Germline CDR1 and CDR2: SQVTM and ANQGSEA.

The chain has TRBV10-3 and TRBJ2-1, with D tentatively TRBD2 (6 bases). The germline V gene encodes CDR1 ENHRY and CDR2 SYGVKD. The ends were cut back, 6 bases at V and 4 bases at J, with 13 bases in the middle. The CDR3 consists of 14 residues. The CDR3 here is CAIRVMGGYNEQFF. The CDR3 DNA reads as TGTGCCATCAGGGTAATGGGAGGTTACAATGAGCAGTTCTTC.

V is TRBV30 and J is TRBJ1-5; 7 positions match TRBD1. The J segment lost 3 bases and the V segment lost 8 bases, leaving 13 bases of the junction unmatched. This CDR3 spans 15 amino acids. The germline V gene has CDR1 GTSNPN and CDR2 SVGIG (reference sequence). DNA of the CDR3: TGTGCCCCCCGACCTGACAGGGTTTTCAATCAGCCCCAGCATTTT. Protein: CAPRPDRVFNQPQHF. Combining the CDR3 with reference TRBV30 and TRBJ1-5 gives the whole variable domain SQTIHQWPATLVQPVGSPLSLECTVEGTSNPNLYWYRQAAGRGLQLLFYSVGIGQISSEVPQNLSASRPQDRQFILSSKKLLLSDSGFYLCAPRPDRVFNQPQHFGDGTRLSIL.

This clone was detected a few times. This chain connects TRBV25-1 to TRBJ1-2, with D possibly being TRBD1 (5 bases). Germline CDR1 MGHDK, CDR2 SYGVNS. The CDR3 consists of 14 residues. The ends were cut back, 3 bases at V and 2 bases at J, with 10 bases in the middle. The CDR3 here is CASSEGPLNYGYTF. CDR3 bases: TGTGCCAGCAGTGAGGGACCTTTAAACTATGGCTACACCTTC.

The chain has TRBV7-9 and TRBJ1-1, with D tentatively TRBD1 (5 bases). Trimming took off 5 bases at V and 6 bases at J, with 16 bases between the two ends. CDR1 and CDR2 from the germline V gene are SEHNR and FQNEAQ (reference sequence). The CDR3 length is 14 residues. CDR3 amino acids: CASSMGTASSEAFF. The CDR3, as DNA: TGTGCCAGCAGCATGGGGACGGCTAGTTCTGAAGCTTTCTTT.